This T cell receptor beta chain was sequenced in a study of T cells in localized non-small cell lung cancer. On this clone: Its antigen remains unidentified.

Profiled with immunoSEQ multiplex PCR; TCRdb holds only in-frame clones, not every one. The sample holds tens of thousands of clones; approximately 84% are singletons and the top ten take over 2.5%. Regarding the study as a whole: The study found T cell clonality highest in uninvolved adjacent lung, above tumor. With higher T cell density in blood came longer overall survival. Adjacent lung held a median around 58 of the top 100 tumor clones.

The CDR3 length is 16 residues. Trimming took 0 bases from V and 0 from J, leaving 8 bases between them. Germline V CDR1 and CDR2: LGHNA, YSLEER. The receptor's source is a man aged 35 to 69 with stage I lung adenocarcinoma. This material consisted of peripheral blood, taken before any cancer treatment. This chain uses TRBV4-3 with TRBJ2-2, with D possibly TRBD2 on 5 matching bases. DNA of the CDR3: TGCGCCAGCAGCCAAGATTCGGGGTCGAACACCGGGGAGCTGTTTTTT. It codes for CASSQDSGSNTGELFF.